This is a list of T cell receptor beta chains from one sample in a study of OX40 agonist ivuxolimab in advanced cancers. Profiled with immunoSEQ multiplex PCR; TCRdb holds only in-frame clones, not every one. The sample carries 50,000 or so clones, about 88% recorded once. The sample here was CD4+ or CD8+ T cells sorted from blood, taken in a trial of the OX40 agonist ivuxolimab. These receptors were collected from an adult with an advanced solid tumor such as melanoma, head and neck, liver or kidney cancer. Each CDR3 is given with its conserved first and last residue. D genes are given only for firm matches. The size entry is marked missing in some rows and otherwise reads once, few, many or a size class.

v_gene	abundance	j_gene	d_gene	CDR3nt	CDR3aa
TRBV7-9	few	TRBJ1-1	NA	TGTGCGCTCCCTAAGGGTGGGGGCACTGAAGCTTTCTTT	CALPKGGGTEAFF
TRBV28	NA	TRBJ2-1	TRBD1	TGTGCCAGCAGTAAATTGGACAGGGCGTACAATGAGCAGTTCTTC	CASSKLDRAYNEQFF
TRBV19	few	TRBJ2-7	NA	TGTGCCAGTAGTCAAGACCCCTCTACCTACGAGCAGTACTTC	CASSQDPSTYEQYF
TRBV9	once	TRBJ1-1	NA	TGTGCCAGCAGCGTAACAGGGCTGACTGAAGCTTTCTTT	CASSVTGLTEAFF
TRBV19	NA	TRBJ2-1	NA	TGTGCCAGTAGTATTTGGGGGAGCTCCTACAATGAGCAGTTCTTC	CASSIWGSSYNEQFF
TRBV30	NA	TRBJ1-1	TRBD1	TGTGCCTGGACCGACAGGGTGGGGAACACTGAAGCTTTCTTT	CAWTDRVGNTEAFF
TRBV6-6	NA	TRBJ2-1	TRBD2	TGTGCCAGCAGTTACTCGATGGGGGAGGGCCTGCAAGAGCAGTTCTTC	CASSYSMGEGLQEQFF
TRBV6-5	NA	TRBJ2-1	NA	TGTGCCAGCAGCTCCCCGCCGTTCGGCAATGAGCAGTTCTTC	CASSSPPFGNEQFF
TRBV6-1	NA	TRBJ2-7	TRBD2	TGTGCCAGCAGTCCCAGCCGGACTAGCGGCTCCGAGCAGTACTTC	CASSPSRTSGSEQYF
TRBV5-4	NA	TRBJ2-3	NA	TGTGCCAGCAGAGTAATAGGCACAGATACGCAGTATTTT	CASRVIGTDTQYF
TRBV18	few	TRBJ1-4	TRBD1	TGTGCCAGCTCAACACGGGGACAGACTAATGAAAAACTGTTTTTT	CASSTRGQTNEKLFF
TRBV9	NA	TRBJ1-6	NA	TGTGCCAGCAGCGTAGAATCCGCCGTTAATTCACCCCTCCACTTT	CASSVESAVNSPLHF
TRBV2	NA	TRBJ2-7	NA	TGTGCCAGCAGTGTTACCCAAGAGCAGTACTTC	CASSVTQEQYF
TRBV21-1	NA	TRBJ1-1	NA	TGTGCCAGCAGCAGGGCGGAGAGCCTGAACACTGAAGCTTTCTTT	CASSRAESLNTEAFF
TRBV19	NA	TRBJ1-6	NA	TGTGCCAGTATGCCTGGCTCCTATAATTCACCCCTCCACTTT	CASMPGSYNSPLHF
TRBV5-1	once	TRBJ1-3	NA	TGCGCCAGCAGCTTGGAAGCAGGGACTGGAAACACCATATATTTT	CASSLEAGTGNTIYF
TRBV2	once	TRBJ2-7	TRBD1	TGTGCCAGGGGACAGGGAGACTACGAGCAGTACTTC	CARGQGDYEQYF
TRBV11-2	NA	TRBJ2-3	TRBD2	TGTGCCAGCAGCCCGGGACTAGCGGGCTTGACAGATACGCAGTATTTT	CASSPGLAGLTDTQYF
TRBV7-9	NA	TRBJ2-5	TRBD1	TGTGCCAGCAGCTTCGGACAGGGGGCAAGTGAGACCCAGTACTTC	CASSFGQGASETQYF
TRBV6-6	NA	TRBJ1-5	NA	TGTGCCAGCAGTTACCCGCCCGGGGCCCAGCATTTT	CASSYPPGAQHF
TRBV12-1	NA	TRBJ2-7	NA	TGTGCCAGCAGCAACTGCGGGGTGTCGGGCGAGCAGTACTTC	CASSNCGVSGEQYF
TRBV27	NA	TRBJ1-6	NA	TGTGCCAGCAGCTTCCCCGGGCGGGATTCACCCCTCCACTTT	CASSFPGRDSPLHF
TRBV9	few	TRBJ2-3	NA	TGTGCCAGCAGCGCCGGGGTATTCGGAGATACGCAGTATTTT	CASSAGVFGDTQYF
TRBV27	NA	TRBJ1-3	NA	TGTGCCAGCAGTTTACAGGGGAAGGGAAACACCATATATTTT	CASSLQGKGNTIYF
TRBV10-2	NA	TRBJ2-5	TRBD2	TGCGCCAGCAGTGAGTGGGCCCGGACTAGCGGGATGGAGACCCAGTACTTC	CASSEWARTSGMETQYF
TRBV11-2	NA	TRBJ2-3	NA	TGTGCCAGCAGCCCCCGGGTCGCCACCGGAGATACGCAGTATTTT	CASSPRVATGDTQYF
TRBV30	NA	TRBJ1-5	NA	TGTGCCTGGAGCACACAGAGCAATCAGCCCCAGCATTTT	CAWSTQSNQPQHF
TRBV28	NA	TRBJ1-4	NA	TGTGCCAGCAGTAGGCGGGGGGCAGGGATGATGAATGAAAAACTGTTTTTT	CASSRRGAGMMNEKLFF
TRBV7-9	few	TRBJ2-2	NA	TGTGCCAGCAGCCCCAAAGAGGCCACCAACACCGGGGAGCTGTTTTTT	CASSPKEATNTGELFF
TRBV7-9	NA	TRBJ1-2	NA	TGTGCCAGCAGTCTCTCAACAGGGATCAGCGGCTACACCTTC	CASSLSTGISGYTF
TRBV9	NA	TRBJ2-7	NA	TGTGCCAGCAGCGTAGGGACTTTTACCTACGAGCAGTACTTC	CASSVGTFTYEQYF
TRBV7-3	NA	TRBJ1-2	NA	TGTGCCAGCAGCTTAACCTCTGGACAGAAGACCTATGGCTACACCTTC	CASSLTSGQKTYGYTF
TRBV2	NA	TRBJ2-6	NA	TGTGCCAGCAGGGGGCGAGTTGGGGCCAACGTCCTGACTTTC	CASRGRVGANVLTF
TRBV4-1	NA	TRBJ2-7	TRBD2	TGCGCCAGCAGCACCCGGACTAGCGGGAGAGTCCCCTACGAGCAGTACTTC	CASSTRTSGRVPYEQYF
TRBV19	NA	TRBJ2-5	TRBD1	TGTGCCAGTAGTATAAGTACAGGGGCACAAGAGACCCAGTACTTC	CASSISTGAQETQYF
TRBV4-1	NA	TRBJ2-2	TRBD2	TGCGCCAGCAGCCCCACGGGACTAGCGGGAGTAGGCACCGGGGAGCTGTTTTTT	CASSPTGLAGVGTGELFF